These T cell receptor beta chains were read from a single sample in a study of cytomegalovirus exposure and HLA in healthy donors. Sequenced by immunoSEQ multiplex PCR; TCRdb stores in-frame clones only, minus some. The sample has some 140,000 clones, approximately 75% seen once; the top ten hold around 4.2%. Material: PBMCs. All receptors derive from a man between 45 and 60 years old in good health and CMV-seropositive. Both conserved end residues are part of each CDR3. Fields, in order: V gene, D gene, clone size, CDR3 length, J gene, CDR3 DNA, CDR3 protein. The D gene is left open where the match is weak. Not every row has a clone size; where given, it reads once, few, many or a size class.

v_call: TRBV7-6
d_call: -
clone_size: -
cdr3_length: 15
j_call: TRBJ2-2
cdr3_nt: TGTGCCAGCAGCTTAGATACTAGCCCAGCCGGGGAGCTGTTTTTT
cdr3_aa: CASSLDTSPAGELFF

v_call: TRBV5-1
d_call: TRBD1
clone_size: -
cdr3_length: 15
j_call: TRBJ1-2
cdr3_nt: TGCGCCAGCAGCTTGGCCCCGGGACAGGACTATGGCTACACCTTC
cdr3_aa: CASSLAPGQDYGYTF

v_call: TRBV6-6
d_call: TRBD1
clone_size: -
cdr3_length: 16
j_call: TRBJ2-2
cdr3_nt: TGTGCCAGCAGTTACCCGACAGGGGTCCTCACCGGGGAGCTGTTTTTT
cdr3_aa: CASSYPTGVLTGELFF

v_call: TRBV5-1
d_call: -
clone_size: once
cdr3_length: 15
j_call: TRBJ2-1
cdr3_nt: TGCGCCAGCAGCTTGTCGGCAGGTTTCGACAATGAGCAGTTCTTC
cdr3_aa: CASSLSAGFDNEQFF

v_call: TRBV28
d_call: -
clone_size: -
cdr3_length: 15
j_call: TRBJ2-7
cdr3_nt: TGTGCCAGCAGTTTACAAACAGGGCACATCTACGAGCAGTACTTC
cdr3_aa: CASSLQTGHIYEQYF

v_call: TRBV18
d_call: -
clone_size: -
cdr3_length: 17
j_call: TRBJ1-3
cdr3_nt: TGTGCCAGCTCACCGCCCTCCAAGTCACACTCTGGAAACACCATATATTTT
cdr3_aa: CASSPPSKSHSGNTIYF

v_call: TRBV6-1
d_call: TRBD1
clone_size: few
cdr3_length: 13
j_call: TRBJ1-2
cdr3_nt: TGTGCCAGCAGTACAGGGGGCGGGGGTGGCTACACCTTC
cdr3_aa: CASSTGGGGGYTF

v_call: TRBV7-9
d_call: -
clone_size: -
cdr3_length: 14
j_call: TRBJ1-5
cdr3_nt: TGTGCCAGTTCTGACACCGTAAGCAATCAGCCCCAGCATTTT
cdr3_aa: CASSDTVSNQPQHF

v_call: TRBV5-6
d_call: TRBD1
clone_size: -
cdr3_length: 13
j_call: TRBJ1-5
cdr3_nt: TGTGCCAGCACCTACAGGGGCTTTCAGCCCCAGCATTTT
cdr3_aa: CASTYRGFQPQHF

v_call: TRBV5-1
d_call: -
clone_size: few
cdr3_length: 14
j_call: TRBJ1-2
cdr3_nt: TGCGCCAGCAGCTTGGAGGGGGAGCCCTATGGCTACACCTTC
cdr3_aa: CASSLEGEPYGYTF

v_call: TRBV29-1
d_call: -
clone_size: -
cdr3_length: 13
j_call: TRBJ2-5
cdr3_nt: TGCAGCGTTGGAGCCCGGTTAAAGGAGACCCAGTACTTC
cdr3_aa: CSVGARLKETQYF

v_call: TRBV5-4
d_call: TRBD1
clone_size: -
cdr3_length: 15
j_call: TRBJ1-2
cdr3_nt: TGTGCCAGCAGCGGGGCCGGGACAGGGCCCTATGGCTACACCTTC
cdr3_aa: CASSGAGTGPYGYTF

v_call: TRBV19
d_call: -
clone_size: -
cdr3_length: 12
j_call: TRBJ1-1
cdr3_nt: TGTGCCAGTAGGGGGGGGTTCACTGAAGCTTTCTTT
cdr3_aa: CASRGGFTEAFF

v_call: TRBV5-1
d_call: TRBD1
clone_size: -
cdr3_length: 16
j_call: TRBJ1-2
cdr3_nt: TGCGCCAGCAGCTACGGACAGGGGGCAGCAACAAACGGCTACACCTTC
cdr3_aa: CASSYGQGAATNGYTF

v_call: TRBV2
d_call: TRBD1
clone_size: -
cdr3_length: 14
j_call: TRBJ1-3
cdr3_nt: TGTGCCAGCACCGCTACAGGGGTAGGAAACACCATATATTTT
cdr3_aa: CASTATGVGNTIYF

v_call: TRBV2
d_call: -
clone_size: -
cdr3_length: 14
j_call: TRBJ1-1
cdr3_nt: TGTGCCAGCACCGGTGGGAGCAGGAACACTGAAGCTTTCTTT
cdr3_aa: CASTGGSRNTEAFF

v_call: TRBV5-1
d_call: TRBD2
clone_size: -
cdr3_length: 16
j_call: TRBJ2-1
cdr3_nt: TGCGCCAGCAGCTCCGCCGGGACTAGCGGACGCTCGGAGCAGTTCTTC
cdr3_aa: CASSSAGTSGRSEQFF

v_call: TRBV5-8
d_call: -
clone_size: once
cdr3_length: 13
j_call: TRBJ1-5
cdr3_nt: TGTGCCAGCAGCTTACAGCAGAATCAGCCCCAGCATTTT
cdr3_aa: CASSLQQNQPQHF

v_call: TRBV9
d_call: -
clone_size: -
cdr3_length: 15
j_call: TRBJ1-1
cdr3_nt: TGTGCCAGCAGCGTAGTTTCGTCGGTGAACACTGAAGCTTTCTTT
cdr3_aa: CASSVVSSVNTEAFF